Presented here are 5 T cell receptor beta chains from one specimen sequenced in a study of T cells in Graves' hyperthyroidism and ophthalmopathy. Authors of the study amplified TCR beta CDR3 regions from RNA transcripts. Researchers ran a first-round RT-PCR on the TCR CDR3 using the HTBI primer set. TCRdb re-called the multiplex PCR reads through MiXCR, storing one row per CDR3 protein. This sample has fewer than 900,000 distinct CDR3 sequences, with over 15% found just once. The source material was blood. The receptors derive from a woman in her fifties or sixties with Graves' hyperthyroidism that later progressed to Graves' ophthalmopathy.

The chain couples TRBV28 to TRBJ2-3, with 9 bases lining up with TRBD2. Unmatched junction bases numbered 11, after V lost 7 bases and J lost 6 bases. CDR1 is MDHEN and CDR2 is SYDVKM in the germline V gene. The CDR3 is made up of 15 amino acids. The CDR3 loop is CASTAGGSLMDTQYF. The DNA of the CDR3 is TGTGCCAGCACAGCGGGGGGCTCCCTTATGGATACGCAGTATTTT. The complete variable domain, with remaining parts taken from reference TRBV28 and TRBJ2-3, reads DVKVTQSSRYLVKRTGEKVFLECVQDMDHENMFWYRQDPGLGLRLIYFSYDVKMKEKGDIPEGYSVSREKKERFSLILESASTNQTSMYLCASTAGGSLMDTQYFGPGTRLTVL.

This chain connects TRBV27 to TRBJ2-7, with D perhaps assigned TRBD1 or TRBD2 (6 bases each). Germline V gene sequence: CDR1 MNHEY, CDR2 SMNVEV (reference sequence). Trimming removed 4 bases at V and 2 bases at J, with 15 bases between. The CDR3 consists of 15 residues. The CDR3 spells CASSSPQGGAYEQYF. The CDR3, as DNA: TGTGCCAGCAGTTCCCCACAGGGAGGAGCCTACGAGCAGTACTTC.

This clonotype was seen many times. CDR3 sequence (DNA): TGTGCCAGCAGTCACGACGTACGGGGTGAGACCCAGTACTTC. This translates into CASSHDVRGETQYF. This chain uses TRBV6-2 or TRBV6-3 with TRBJ2-5; tentative D call: TRBD2 (5 bases). Germline CDR1 is MNHEY and CDR2 is SVGEGT. The ends were cut back, 5 bases at V and 5 bases at J, with 15 bases in the middle. This CDR3 spans 14 amino acids.

This clonotype appeared a few times. A much larger clone lies a single base off, so this may be a read error. The chain recombines TRBV12-3 or TRBV12-4 with TRBJ1-1, with D unresolved. The CDR3 sequence is 15 residues long. V lost 6 bases to trimming and J lost 3 bases, with 17 bases between them. The CDR3 is CASSLVRDGDTEAFF. CDR3 coding DNA: TGTGCCAGCAGCCTTGTTAGGGATGGGGACACTGAAGCTTTCTTT.

The sample holds many counts of this clonotype. The chain links TRBV7-2 to TRBJ1-1; possibly TRBD1 for D (5 bases). The V end lost 1 base, the J end lost 1 base, and 10 bases lay between the germline ends. Germline CDR1 SGHTA, CDR2 FQGNSA. The CDR3 covers 15 residues. The CDR3 here is CASSLGGHTNTEAFF. For the CDR3, the DNA is TGTGCCAGCAGCTTAGGAGGACATACGAACACTGAAGCTTTCTTT.